The T cell receptor (beta chain) under discussion was sequenced for a study of cytomegalovirus exposure and HLA in healthy donors. V lost 2 bases to trimming and J lost 2 bases, with 10 bases between them. This CDR3 spans 14 amino acids. Germline V gives CDR1 SGDLS, CDR2 YYNGEE. Concerning this clone itself: The target antigen is unknown.

Method: immunoSEQ multiplex PCR; TCRdb's copy keeps in-frame clones and lacks some. The table includes about 79,000 clones, 93% detected once. Study observations and caveats: The study recorded 160 or so TCR beta chains that were cytomegalovirus-associated. Using the classifier, cytomegalovirus status was reportedly diagnosed with high specificity and sensitivity. Through in vitro validation, a few CMV-associated chains were shown to be specific for CMV antigens. Most TCR sequences proved rare, with some public TCRs found in many donors.

The sample was PBMCs. The TCR comes from a woman aged 25 to 39 in good health and CMV-seronegative. The chain employs TRBV9 and TRBJ1-2; D call uncertain. As DNA, the CDR3 is TGTGCCAGCAGCGTCTTCGGGGTCAACTATGGCTACACCTTC. Translation gives CASSVFGVNYGYTF.